The T cell receptor beta chain described here comes from a study of early T cells in non-severe SARS-CoV-2 infection. Study-wide context: Chains from this unsorted whole-blood bulk RNA could not be paired. Findings and limits, study-wide: Comparison of clonotypes with VDJdb favored anti-spike CD8 responses while missing private and CD4 specificities.

There are many counts of this clonotype. What it binds is unknown. Unique molecular identifiers (one per individual cDNA molecule) were attached. TCRdb passed the 5' RACE reads through MiXCR, listing each CDR3 protein once. In the table there are tens of thousands of distinct CDR3 sequences, around 4.5% of which are singletons. The J segment lost 5 bases and the V segment lost 0 bases, leaving 11 bases of the junction unmatched. The germline gives CDR1 SGHRS, CDR2 YFSETQ. This CDR3 is built from 17 residues. The V gene is TRBV5-1, the J gene TRBJ2-5, with 9 bases fitting TRBD2. Sequencing was performed on whole blood. The TCR sequence derives from an adult who was a healthcare worker with PCR-confirmed SARS-CoV-2 infection or an uninfected control (not recorded which). CDR3 sequence reads: CASSLGSGSGPLETQYF. The CDR3 DNA is TGCGCCAGCAGCTTGGGTAGCGGGAGTGGGCCGTTGGAGACCCAGTACTTC.